One and the same sample provided the 18 T cell receptor beta chains below, sequenced in a study of blood T cell repertoires in COVID-19. Libraries were prepared by immunoSEQ multiplex PCR; TCRdb keeps only in-frame clonotypes and omits some of them. The sample lists more than 250,000 clones; 88% were seen once. Sequencing was done on a sample of peripheral blood. All receptors derive from a human donor in a cohort sampled during active COVID-19.

The V call is TRBV6-2 or TRBV6-3, the J call TRBJ1-6; D ambiguous. Germline CDR1 and CDR2: MNHEY and SVGEGT. The CDR3 has 14 amino acids. Trimming took off 5 bases at V and 7 bases at J, with 12 bases between the two ends. CDR3 protein: CASSTGLANSPLHF. Written as DNA, the CDR3 is TGTGCCAGCAGTACGGGGTTGGCCAATTCACCCCTCCACTTT.

This chain uses TRBV7-9 with TRBJ2-1; 7 nucleotides align to TRBD2. Trimming at V came to 4 bases and at J to 3 bases, leaving 3 bases not matched to a gene. Germline assignment: CDR1 SEHNR and CDR2 FQNEAQ (reference sequence). There are 14 residues in the CDR3. The CDR3 bases are TGTGCCAGCAGCTCACAGCGGGACTACAATGAGCAGTTCTTC. It specifies CASSSQRDYNEQFF.

This chain uses TRBV11-2 with TRBJ1-1; TRBD1 matches at 7 bases. The CDR3 length is 13 residues. V lost 5 bases to trimming and J lost 6 bases; unmatched junction nucleotides: 6. Germline CDR1 SGHAT, CDR2 FQNNGV. In nucleotides, the CDR3 is TGTGCCAGCAGCCCCACCAGGGGGGCTGAAGCTTTCTTT. Residues: CASSPTRGAEAFF.

The chain combines TRBV5-1 with TRBJ1-1, with 7 bases that match TRBD1. Trimming took 4 bases from V and 4 from J; bases not matched to a gene: 13. The CDR3 is 16 residues long. Germline V gene sequence: CDR1 SGHRS, CDR2 YFSETQ. The chain's CDR3 is CASSGGDSRGVTEAFF. The CDR3 nucleotides read TGCGCCAGCAGCGGAGGGGACAGTAGGGGGGTCACTGAAGCTTTCTTT.

The count of this clone is one. The rearrangement links TRBV25-1 to TRBJ2-1; D is possibly TRBD1 (7 bases). Germline lookup yields CDR1 MGHDK and CDR2 SYGVNS. With 1 base removed from V and 8 bases from J, the gap between germline ends came to 15 bases. The CDR3 extends over 15 amino acids. CDR3 bases: TGTGCCAGCAGTGAATGGGCAGGGGGGATTCATGAGCAGTTCTTC. Protein: CASSEWAGGIHEQFF.

The V and J genes are TRBV18 and TRBJ1-1, with 7 bases aligning to TRBD1. The J segment lost 1 base and the V segment lost 4 bases, leaving 3 bases of the junction unmatched. The CDR3 is made up of 14 amino acids. Looked up from germline, CDR1 is KGHSH and CDR2 is LQKENI. The CDR3 protein is CASSRGTANTEAFF. CDR3 nucleotides: TGTGCCAGCTCACGCGGGACAGCGAACACTGAAGCTTTCTTT.

The chain combines TRBV10-2 with TRBJ1-5, with TRBD1 matching 10 bases. The CDR3 length is 15 residues. CDR1 and CDR2 (germline): WSHSY, SAAADI. With 5 bases clipped from V and 4 bases from J, the junction kept 5 bases outside the gene matches. Here the CDR3 reads CASSSTGGRNQPQHF. The CDR3 DNA reads TGCGCCAGCAGTTCGACAGGGGGCAGGAATCAGCCCCAGCATTTT.

This CDR3 is CASSYSRVREDYNEQFF. CDR3 sequence (DNA): TGTGCCAGCAGCTACTCGAGGGTCCGGGAGGACTACAATGAGCAGTTCTTC. V and J are TRBV7-8 and TRBJ2-1, with 7 bases identical to TRBD2. The V gene's germline CDR1 is SGHVS and CDR2 FQNEAQ. This CDR3 contains 17 residues. V was clipped by 4 bases and J by 3 bases; unmatched bases: 12. Looking up the rest from reference TRBV7-8 and TRBJ2-1 gives the full variable domain: GAGVSQSPRYKVAKRGQDVALRCDPISGHVSLFWYQQALGQGPEFLTYFQNEAQLDKSGLPSDRFFAERPEGSVSTLKIQRTQQEDSAVYLCASSYSRVREDYNEQFFGPGTRLTVL.

The chain recombines TRBV7-2 with TRBJ2-7, with TRBD2 matching over 11 bases. Per the germline V gene, CDR1 is SGHTA and CDR2 is FQGNSA. The CDR3 is 18 residues long. With 5 bases clipped from V and 4 bases from J, the junction kept 16 bases outside the gene matches. The CDR3 bases are TGTGCCAGCAGCCCTCAGGGGTCCCTAGCGGGGGGTACGTACGAGCAGTACTTC. Encoded protein: CASSPQGSLAGGTYEQYF. Supplemented by reference TRBV7-2 and TRBJ2-7, the full variable domain reads GAGVSQSPSNKVTEKGKDVELRCDPISGHTALYWYRQSLGQGLEFLIYFQGNSAPDKSGLPSDRFSAERTGGSVSTLTIQRTQQEDSAVYLCASSPQGSLAGGTYEQYFGPGTRLTVT.

The chain recombines TRBV27 with TRBJ1-6; D is unresolved. In germline, CDR1 is MNHEY, CDR2 SMNVEV (reference sequence). The CDR3 length is 15 residues. V was shortened by 6 bases and J by 5 bases, with 14 bases between the two germline ends. CDR3 sequence: CASRATVWDNSPLHF. The CDR3 nucleotides read TGTGCCAGCAGAGCGACGGTTTGGGATAATTCACCCCTCCACTTT.

This chain joins TRBV30 and TRBJ1-2; unclear D gene. The length of the CDR3 is 15 residues. Germline CDR1 GTSNPN, CDR2 SVGIG (reference sequence). V was trimmed by 0 bases and J by 4 bases, leaving 15 bases between them. The chain's CDR3 is CAWSVTAYFSYGYTF. Here the CDR3 DNA reads TGTGCCTGGAGTGTAACAGCTTATTTTTCCTATGGCTACACCTTC.

This clone was detected only once. The chain links TRBV6-5 to TRBJ1-4; 7 bases line up with TRBD1. The CDR3 contains 15 residues. V gave up 6 bases and J gave up 1 base; unmatched junction bases: 5. From germline, CDR1 is MNHEY and CDR2 SVGAGI. The CDR3 loop is CASSPQGETNEKLFF. The DNA of the CDR3 is TGTGCCAGCAGCCCCCAGGGGGAAACTAATGAAAAACTGTTTTTT.

The chain couples TRBV5-1 to TRBJ1-1; TRBD1 is a possible D gene (6 bases). The CDR3 length is 13 residues. Trimming took off 5 bases at V and 0 bases at J, with 8 bases between the two ends. Germline CDR1 is SGHRS and CDR2 is YFSETQ. The CDR3 sequence is CASRGALNTEAFF. The CDR3 nucleotides are TGCGCCAGCAGGGGGGCGCTGAACACTGAAGCTTTCTTT.

The chain couples TRBV3-1 (or the pseudogene TRBV3-2) to TRBJ2-2, with D possibly matching TRBD2 (6 bases). V was trimmed by 3 bases and J by 0 bases, leaving 23 bases between them. CDR1 and CDR2 from the germline V gene are LGHDT and YNNKEL (reference sequence). This CDR3 has 20 amino acids. In DNA, the CDR3 is TGTGCCAGCAGCCACCCCGAGCGTGGTAGCGGAGGGCCGAACACCGGGGAGCTGTTTTTT. Translated, it gives CASSHPERGSGGPNTGELFF.

This rearrangement joins TRBV7-2 to TRBJ2-2, with a weak D call TRBD2 (6 bases). Germline-derived CDR1 and CDR2 are SGHTA and FQGNSA. The ends were cut back, 0 bases at V and 6 bases at J, with 8 bases in the middle. The CDR3 has 14 amino acids. CDR3 bases: TGTGCCAGCAGCTTAGCGCGGGGCTCCGGGGAGCTGTTTTTT. Protein sequence: CASSLARGSGELFF.

J is TRBJ2-5 and V is TRBV18; D call uncertain. Trimming shortened V by 5 bases and J by 2 bases, and 3 bases separated the two germline ends. Per the germline V gene, CDR1 is KGHSH and CDR2 is LQKENI. The CDR3 runs 11 residues. CDR3 region: CASSAQETQYF. The CDR3 bases are TGTGCCAGCTCAGCGCAAGAGACCCAGTACTTC.

The J gene is TRBJ2-7, the V gene TRBV10-3; TRBD1 aligns across 8 bases. Germline CDR1 is ENHRY and CDR2 is SYGVKD. Trimming removed 3 bases from V and 4 bases from J; junction bases left unmatched: 5. The CDR3 spans 14 residues. In nucleotides, the CDR3 is TGTGCCATCAGTGAAAGACAGGGGAAATACGAGCAGTACTTC. Protein sequence: CAISERQGKYEQYF.

J is TRBJ2-5 and V is TRBV5-1; maybe TRBD1 (5 bases). The CDR3 contains 14 residues. CDR1 and CDR2 from the germline V gene are SGHRS and YFSETQ. The V end was cut by 0 bases, the J end by 5 bases, with 11 bases between. The CDR3 reads CASSLEGEGETQYF. The CDR3 nucleotides are TGCGCCAGCAGCTTGGAAGGGGAAGGTGAGACCCAGTACTTC.